The 4 T cell receptor beta chains listed next were all sequenced from one sample in a study of long-term antiretroviral therapy in people with HIV. With survey level as its setting, the immunoSEQ assay was v3.0. Clones were sequenced by immunoSEQ multiplex PCR, and TCRdb holds only the in-frame ones, with some missing. The sample has about 20,000 clones, 90% seen once; the top ten hold 9.2%. Sample: unsorted PBMCs, taken about 4.5 years before starting antiretroviral therapy. The receptors originated from a woman aged 25 to 45 with HIV.

The V and J genes are TRBV30 and TRBJ1-1; D gene uncertain. The CDR3 totals 15 residues. V shed 4 bases and J shed 1 base, with 16 bases lying between them. Germline CDR1 GTSNPN, CDR2 SVGIG (reference sequence). In nucleotides, the CDR3 is TGTGCCTGGAACCACCACCCCCCAGGGAACACTGAAGCTTTCTTT. It codes for CAWNHHPPGNTEAFF.

The chain combines TRBV6-5 with TRBJ1-1; the match to TRBD1 covers 8 bases. This CDR3 contains 13 residues. The germline CDR1 and CDR2 sequences are MNHEY and SVGAGI. The J segment lost 4 bases and the V segment lost 8 bases, leaving 6 bases of the junction unmatched. The CDR3 region is CASSQGALTEAFF. For the CDR3, the DNA is TGTGCCAGCTCGCAGGGGGCGCTCACTGAAGCTTTCTTT.

The V call is TRBV30, the J call TRBJ1-2, with a weak D call TRBD1 (5 bases). CDR1 and CDR2 (germline): GTSNPN, SVGIG (reference sequence). The CDR3 has 13 amino acids. The ends were cut back, 1 base at V and 7 bases at J, with 13 bases in the middle. CDR3 sequence reads: CAWSGMGVGGYTF. CDR3 DNA: TGTGCCTGGAGTGGGATGGGGGTAGGTGGCTACACCTTC.

This CDR3 reads CASSGGWGEKLFF. The CDR3 coding sequence is TGTGCCAGCAGTGGGGGCTGGGGGGAAAAACTGTTTTTT. V gene TRBV25-1 combines with J gene TRBJ1-4, with D possibly being TRBD1 (5 bases). The CDR3 is made up of 13 amino acids. Per the germline V gene, CDR1 is MGHDK and CDR2 is SYGVNS. Trimming removed 4 bases at V and 8 bases at J, with 11 bases between.